Presented here are 32 T cell receptor beta chains from one specimen sequenced in a study of brain T cells in children with intractable seizures. The time point denotes: blood from clinic visit 5 months post-surgery; TSC patient then seizure free. Generated by immunoSEQ multiplex PCR, the TCRdb table keeps only in-frame clones and is missing some. This table holds a few hundred thousand clones, about 94% found once. Here the sequenced sample was peripheral blood, taken 5 to 6 months after surgery. These receptors came from a boy younger than two with tuberous sclerosis and intractable seizures.

The CDR3 coding sequence is TGCAGTGCCCTCGTTCTGGGTGGCTACACCTTC. Its protein product is CSALVLGGYTF. The rearrangement joins TRBV20-1 to TRBJ1-2; D gene unclear. The germline V gene has CDR1 DFQATT and CDR2 SNEGSKA (reference sequence). The V end was cut by 6 bases, the J end by 7 bases, with 12 bases between. This CDR3 spans 11 amino acids.

J is TRBJ1-6 and V is TRBV11-3; TRBD1 agrees at 7 bases. The V segment lost 5 bases and the J segment 14 bases; nucleotides outside the gene matches: 9. Germline CDR1 and CDR2: SGHNT and YENEEA. This CDR3 contains 13 residues. CDR3 bases: TGTGCCAGCAGCCCACGGGACAGCCTCACCCTCCACTTT. It yields the protein CASSPRDSLTLHF.

This chain joins TRBV6-5 and TRBJ1-2; D is unresolved. The CDR3 length is 14 residues. CDR1 and CDR2 from the germline V gene are MNHEY and SVGAGI. Trimming took 2 bases from V and 10 from J, leaving 17 bases between them. CDR3 coding DNA: TGTGCCAGCAGTTACCCCAGCCAGGTGGCTGTCTACACCTTC. Translating gives CASSYPSQVAVYTF.

This clone has ten or more counts. The chain is built from TRBV11-2 and TRBJ1-1, with 7 bases fitting TRBD1. The CDR3 has 14 amino acids. Trimming took 5 bases from V and 4 from J; bases not matched to a gene: 7. Germline V gives CDR1 SGHAT, CDR2 FQNNGV. The CDR3 DNA reads TGTGCCAGCAGCCAAGACAGGGTGGGCACTGAAGCTTTCTTT. The encoded protein is CASSQDRVGTEAFF. Together with reference TRBV11-2 and TRBJ1-1, the CDR3 gives the full variable domain: EAGVAQSPRYKIIEKRQSVAFWCNPISGHATLYWYQQILGQGPKLLIQFQNNGVVDDSQLPKDRFSAERLKGVDSTLKIQPAKLEDSAVYLCASSQDRVGTEAFFGQGTRLTVV.

The chain carries TRBV24-1 and TRBJ1-1; D perhaps matches TRBD1 (5 bases). The CDR3 runs 11 residues. Germline V gene sequence: CDR1 KGHDR, CDR2 SFDVKD. Deletions cut 5 bases from V and 9 bases from J, with 9 bases between. The CDR3 DNA sequence: TGTGCCACCAGTGGGTCAGGGAAAGCTTTCTTT. Translating gives CATSGSGKAFF.

This clone has a handful of counts. This chain links TRBV6-2 or TRBV6-3 with TRBJ2-1; D gene uncertain. Germline CDR1 is MNHEY and CDR2 is SVGEGT. Trimming took 5 bases from V and 8 from J, leaving 7 bases between them. There are 11 residues in the CDR3. The CDR3 sequence: CASSAPHEQFF. CDR3 sequence (DNA): TGTGCCAGCAGTGCGCCACATGAGCAGTTCTTC.

The chain carries TRBV4-1 and TRBJ1-2, with 8 bases that match TRBD1. The CDR3 loop spans 16 amino acids. V lost 3 bases and J lost 0; bases outside the gene matches: 6. The germline V gene has CDR1 MGHRA and CDR2 YSYEKL. The CDR3 reads CASSQTGDGANYGYTF. The DNA of the CDR3 is TGCGCCAGCAGCCAGACAGGGGACGGGGCTAACTATGGCTACACCTTC.

This clone was observed a single time. J is TRBJ2-7 and V is TRBV12-2; TRBD1 is the table's D call, not checked against the DNA. TRBV12-2 is deemed a pseudogene. This CDR3 region has 14 residues. CDR3 protein: CASLPWDRGNEQYF. The DNA for the CDR3 is TGTGCAAGTCTCCCTTGGGACAGGGGTAACGAGCAGTACTTC.

In this sample, this clone turned up once. The chain carries TRBV7-3 and TRBJ1-1; TRBD1 matches at 7 bases. CDR3 length: 14 residues. Germline trimming cut 6 bases from V and 3 bases from J; bases unmatched to any gene: 7. Germline-derived CDR1 and CDR2 are SGHTA and FQGTGA. The DNA of the CDR3 is TGTGCCAGCAGTCAGACAGGGTCGGACACTGAAGCTTTCTTT. Translated, it gives CASSQTGSDTEAFF.

CDR3 nucleotides: TGTGCCAGCAGCTCCGGACGGCACTATGGCTACACCTTC. Amino acids: CASSSGRHYGYTF. The chain joins TRBV11-3 to TRBJ1-2, with unresolved D. The CDR3 is 13 amino acids. Trimming took 4 bases from V and 3 from J, leaving 9 bases between them. In germline, CDR1 is SGHNT, CDR2 YENEEA.

This chain links TRBV28 with TRBJ2-2; 9 bases align to TRBD1. There are 15 residues in the CDR3. In germline, CDR1 is MDHEN, CDR2 SYDVKM. J was trimmed by 5 bases and V by 8 bases; bases with no gene match: 9. The chain's CDR3 is CASDEQGARTGELFF. DNA for the CDR3: TGTGCCAGCGACGAACAGGGGGCGCGTACCGGGGAGCTGTTTTTT.

This chain joins TRBV5-1 and TRBJ1-5; D ambiguous. Germline V CDR1 and CDR2: SGHRS, YFSETQ. The V and J ends lost 0 bases and 7 bases respectively, with 14 bases between them. This CDR3 region has 15 residues. In nucleotides, the CDR3 is TGCGCCAGCAGCTTGGATTTCGGGAACGGCCAGCCCCAGCATTTT. It specifies CASSLDFGNGQPQHF.

The chain links TRBV18 to TRBJ2-2, with 10 bases matching TRBD2. The germline V gene has CDR1 KGHSH and CDR2 LQKENI. CDR3 length: 17 residues. The J segment lost 0 bases and the V segment lost 3 bases, leaving 4 bases of the junction unmatched. This chain's CDR3 is CASSPWTSGPNTGELFF. Written as DNA, the CDR3 is TGTGCCAGCTCACCTTGGACTAGCGGACCGAACACCGGGGAGCTGTTTTTT.

This sequence joins TRBV5-4 and TRBJ1-1; D gene unclear. The CDR3 has 14 amino acids. Germline V gives CDR1 SGHNT, CDR2 YYREEE (reference sequence). V was shortened by 2 bases and J by 5 bases, with 13 bases between the two germline ends. Here the CDR3 reads CASSLRRLGTEAFF. CDR3 nucleotide sequence: TGTGCCAGCAGCTTACGCAGGCTGGGGACTGAAGCTTTCTTT.

The J gene is TRBJ2-2, the V gene TRBV11-2, with D tentatively TRBD1 or TRBD2 (5 bases each). CDR3 size: 16 residues. CDR1 and CDR2 from the germline V gene are SGHAT and FQNNGV. Deletions cut 6 bases from V and 5 bases from J, with 19 bases between. For the CDR3, the DNA is TGTGCCAGCAGGGGGTGGGGGATGCGTCGGACCGGGGAGCTGTTTTTT. Protein: CASRGWGMRRTGELFF.

Only a few counts were recorded for this clone. The CDR3 reads CASGMPTDHSYEQYF. Written as DNA, the CDR3 is TGTGCTAGTGGTATGCCGACAGACCACTCCTACGAGCAGTACTTC. The chain combines TRBV12-5 with TRBJ2-7; D perhaps matches TRBD1 (5 bases). CDR1 and CDR2 (germline): LGHNT, FRNRAP. CDR3 length: 15 residues. The V and J ends lost 5 bases and 0 bases respectively, with 14 bases between them.

CDR3 nucleotides: TGTGCCACCAGTGATTCGCAAATTAGCGGGGGGAAATACAATGAGCAGTTCTTC. It yields the protein CATSDSQISGGKYNEQFF. The chain employs TRBV24-1 and TRBJ2-1, with TRBD2 identical over 10 bases. The CDR3 is made up of 18 amino acids. The V and J ends lost 2 bases and 4 bases, in that order; junction bases with no gene match: 10. Germline V gives CDR1 KGHDR, CDR2 SFDVKD.

In nucleotides, the CDR3 is TGTGCCAGCAGCTTTCGGGGAACCGGGGAGCTGTTTTTT. Translated, it gives CASSFRGTGELFF. The chain joins TRBV7-2 to TRBJ2-2; a weak D match, TRBD2 (5 bases). In germline, CDR1 is SGHTA, CDR2 FQGNSA. The CDR3 loop spans 13 amino acids. V was cut by 3 bases and J by 5 bases, with 7 bases left in between.

CDR3 region: CASRGQGSGANVLTF. The CDR3 bases are TGTGCCAGCAGGGGACAAGGCTCTGGGGCCAACGTCCTGACTTTC. The V and J genes are TRBV5-4 and TRBJ2-6, with D perhaps TRBD1 (6 bases). This CDR3 has 15 amino acids. CDR1 and CDR2 (germline): SGHNT, YYREEE (reference sequence). Trimming pared 5 bases from V and 0 bases from J, leaving 9 bases between.

The V gene is TRBV27, the J gene TRBJ2-6, with 7 bases fitting TRBD1. V gave up 6 bases and J gave up 0 bases; unmatched junction bases: 14. The CDR3 consists of 19 residues. Looked up from germline, CDR1 is MNHEY and CDR2 is SMNVEV (reference sequence). The CDR3 coding sequence is TGTGCCAGCAGCCCCCTCTCGACAGGGTTAAGCTCTGGGGCCAACGTCCTGACTTTC. This codes for CASSPLSTGLSSGANVLTF.

This chain connects TRBV3-1 (or the pseudogene TRBV3-2) to TRBJ2-5; 7 nucleotides line up with TRBD2. The germline V gene encodes CDR1 LGHDT and CDR2 YNNKEL (reference sequence). V lost 4 bases to trimming and J lost 1 base; unmatched junction nucleotides: 9. The CDR3 spans 16 residues. CDR3 DNA: TGTGCCAGCAGCCCCTCGGGGGAGGGCCCCCAAGAGACCCAGTACTTC. Translated, it gives CASSPSGEGPQETQYF.

The chain links TRBV6-5 to TRBJ2-7; 11 bases map to TRBD1. The germline gives CDR1 MNHEY, CDR2 SVGAGI. Trimming at V came to 3 bases and at J to 3 bases, leaving 4 bases not matched to a gene. The CDR3 runs 15 residues. The CDR3: CASSYGGTGGYEQYF. The CDR3 DNA is TGTGCCAGCAGTTATGGCGGGACAGGGGGCTACGAGCAGTACTTC.

The chain couples TRBV30 to TRBJ1-2; D unresolved. Germline CDR1 is GTSNPN and CDR2 is SVGIG (reference sequence). Between the trimmed V and J ends, which lost 0 bases and 10 bases, there was a span of 15 bases. The CDR3 totals 13 residues. The CDR3 loop reads CAWSVRQETFYTF. The CDR3 DNA follows: TGTGCCTGGAGTGTACGTCAGGAAACCTTCTACACCTTC.

V gene TRBV30 combines with J gene TRBJ1-5; unclear D gene. The ends were cut back, 5 bases at V and 4 bases at J, with 18 bases in the middle. The CDR3 is 15 amino acids. Germline V gene data show CDR1 as GTSNPN and CDR2 as SVGIG (reference sequence). The CDR3 coding sequence is TGTGCCTGGTCTGATTGGGGTAGCCGGAATCAGCCCCAGCATTTT. Encoded protein: CAWSDWGSRNQPQHF.

J is TRBJ2-7 and V is TRBV7-2, with TRBD2 matching 11 bases. CDR3 size: 17 residues. Germline V gene lookup returns CDR1 SGHTA and CDR2 FQGNSA. J lost 1 base, V lost 1 base, and 6 bases had no gene match. CDR3 in amino acids: CASSLVVTSGASYEQYF. The CDR3 coding sequence is TGTGCCAGCAGCTTAGTTGTGACTAGCGGGGCATCCTACGAGCAGTACTTC.

The V and J genes are TRBV24-1 and TRBJ1-5; perhaps TRBD1 as D (5 bases). Germline loops: CDR1 KGHDR, CDR2 SFDVKD. The V end was cut by 5 bases, the J end by 3 bases, with 13 bases between. The CDR3 extends over 15 amino acids. Here the CDR3 DNA reads TGTGCCACCAGTGCGCCGGGACCGATCAATCAGCCCCAGCATTTT. It encodes CATSAPGPINQPQHF.

This rearrangement joins TRBV27 to TRBJ2-3, with D possibly being TRBD1 (6 bases). The germline CDR1 and CDR2 sequences are MNHEY and SMNVEV (reference sequence). V was pared by 3 bases and J by 6 bases, with 16 bases between. The CDR3 contains 15 residues. CDR3 DNA: TGTGCCAGCAGTTTCGGGACATCACGAATCGATACGCAGTATTTT. Translating gives CASSFGTSRIDTQYF.

The chain uses TRBV2 and TRBJ2-5; 9 bases are shared with TRBD2. The germline V gene encodes CDR1 SNHLY and CDR2 FYNNEI. Trimming cost V 6 bases and J 6 bases; bases outside gene matches: 8. This CDR3 spans 14 amino acids. Here the CDR3 reads CASRGRGGYKTQYF. In nucleotides, the CDR3 is TGTGCCAGCAGAGGGCGGGGGGGCTATAAGACCCAGTACTTC.

The chain carries TRBV12-5 and TRBJ2-3; TRBD2 matches 8 bases. V was pared by 4 bases and J by 0 bases, with 6 bases of the junction left unmatched. The germline gives CDR1 LGHNT, CDR2 FRNRAP. This CDR3 is built from 16 residues. CDR3 amino acids: CASGYSGVTSTDTQYF. The DNA of the CDR3 is TGTGCTAGTGGTTATAGCGGGGTCACTAGCACAGATACGCAGTATTTT.

In its sample, this clone was seen once. The gene calls are TRBV19 and TRBJ1-1; 8 nucleotides match TRBD1. Trimming cost V 3 bases and J 0 bases; bases outside gene matches: 6. Per the germline V gene, CDR1 is LNHDA and CDR2 is SQIVND (reference sequence). The CDR3 length is 16 residues. The CDR3 sequence: CASSIGAGGLNTEAFF. The CDR3 bases are TGTGCCAGTAGTATCGGGGCAGGGGGCCTGAACACTGAAGCTTTCTTT.

The chain recombines TRBV7-3 with TRBJ2-1, with D uncertain. CDR3 length: 13 amino acids. In germline, CDR1 is SGHTA, CDR2 FQGTGA. V was shortened by 2 bases and J by 5 bases, with 7 bases between the two germline ends. This CDR3 reads CASSLQLHNEQFF. As DNA, the CDR3 is TGTGCCAGCAGCTTACAACTTCACAATGAGCAGTTCTTC.

The genes are TRBV5-4 and TRBJ1-1, with a possible D match to TRBD1 (5 bases). The germline CDR1 and CDR2 sequences are SGHNT and YYREEE (reference sequence). The CDR3 contains 14 residues. Trimming removed 2 bases at V and 7 bases at J, with 15 bases between. CDR3 DNA sequence: TGTGCCAGCAGCTTCGGCGGGACGGCACGTGAAGCTTTCTTT. This gives the protein CASSFGGTAREAFF.